This T cell receptor beta chain derives from a study of OX40 agonist ivuxolimab in advanced cancers. As for the study in general: Every patient in dose escalation had hepatocellular carcinoma, melanoma, renal cell or head and neck cancer. General study points: Circulating CD4+ and CD8+ T cells showed clonal expansion by week 6 at 0.1 to 3.0 mg/kg. Averaged across samples, CD8+ T cells carried more expanded clones than CD4+ did.

Sequencing was performed with immunoSEQ multiplex PCR; in TCRdb, only in-frame clones are kept and a portion is missing. This sample yields over 45,000 clones, of which around 83% are seen a single time; about 0.65% belongs to the top ten. With respect to this clone: Its antigen is not identified.

CDR1 SEHNR and CDR2 FQNEAQ come from the germline V gene (reference sequence). Between the trimmed V and J ends, which lost 6 bases and 0 bases, there was a span of 10 bases. This CDR3 has 14 residues. The chain uses TRBV7-9 and TRBJ2-3; D is undetermined. The origin of this receptor is an adult with an advanced solid tumor such as melanoma, head and neck, liver or kidney cancer. The material sequenced was CD4+ or CD8+ T cells sorted from blood, taken in a trial of the OX40 agonist ivuxolimab. The CDR3 DNA is TGTGCCAGCAGAGAGACATCGAGCACAGATACGCAGTATTTT. It encodes CASRETSSTDTQYF.